These T cell receptor beta chains were read from a single sample in a study of T cells in localized non-small cell lung cancer. This table comes from immunoSEQ multiplex PCR, and its TCRdb copy is limited to in-frame clones, with some not included. The data hold about 79,000 clones, with around 90% observed a single time. The sample consisted of peripheral blood, taken before any cancer treatment. The origin of the receptors is a woman aged 35-75 years with stage I squamous cell lung carcinoma. The CDR3 runs from the conserved cysteine through the conserved F or W. A D gene is named only where the DNA matches it firmly. The listing skips clone size in some rows; elsewhere it reads once, few, many or a size class.

CDR3aa,CDR3nt,v_gene,d_gene,abundance,j_gene
CAEGGNQPQHF,TGCGCCGAAGGGGGCAATCAGCCCCAGCATTTT,TRBV23-1,NA,NA,TRBJ1-5
CASSYVRGQAYGYTF,TGTGCCAGCAGTTACGTCCGGGGGCAAGCCTATGGCTACACCTTC,TRBV6-5,NA,once,TRBJ1-2
CASSFGANQPQHF,TGTGCCAGCAGCTTCGGGGCTAATCAGCCCCAGCATTTT,TRBV5-4,NA,NA,TRBJ1-5
CASRPGQINQPQHF,TGTGCCAGCAGACCGGGACAGATCAATCAGCCCCAGCATTTT,TRBV27,TRBD1,once,TRBJ1-5
CASNGQSYEQYF,TGTGCCAGCAATGGACAGTCCTACGAGCAGTACTTC,TRBV6-5,NA,NA,TRBJ2-7
CASSVGTGVGNTIYF,TGTGCCAGCAGCGTAGGGACAGGGGTCGGAAACACCATATATTTT,TRBV9,TRBD1,NA,TRBJ1-3
CASSRSDGVPETQYF,TGTGCCAGCAGTAGATCCGACGGGGTTCCAGAGACCCAGTACTTC,TRBV11-3,NA,NA,TRBJ2-5
CASSQTVTSGAPSYEQYF,TGCGCCAGCAGCCAAACCGTGACTAGCGGGGCCCCCTCCTACGAGCAGTACTTC,TRBV4-1,TRBD2,NA,TRBJ2-7
CSVTEGTLEKLFF,TGCAGCGTTACAGAGGGTACACTCGAAAAACTGTTTTTT,TRBV29-1,NA,once,TRBJ1-4
CASSWTGERAEAFF,TGCGCCAGCAGCTGGACGGGGGAACGGGCTGAAGCTTTCTTT,TRBV5-1,NA,NA,TRBJ1-1
CASSRDRGREEQYF,TGTGCCAGCTCACGTGACAGGGGGCGCGAGGAGCAGTACTTC,TRBV18,TRBD1,NA,TRBJ2-7
CASSPVRANTEAFF,TGTGCCAGCTCACCAGTTCGGGCGAACACTGAAGCTTTCTTT,TRBV18,NA,few,TRBJ1-1
CASSETGTGELFF,TGTGCCAGCAGTGAGACAGGCACCGGGGAGCTGTTTTTT,TRBV25-1,NA,NA,TRBJ2-2
CASSLEVGRKQETQYF,TGTGCCAGCAGCTTAGAGGTTGGGCGGAAGCAAGAGACCCAGTACTTC,TRBV11-2,NA,NA,TRBJ2-5
CASSHPRDSINYGYTF,TGTGCCAGCAGCCACCCCCGGGACAGCATAAACTATGGCTACACCTTC,TRBV4-2,TRBD1,NA,TRBJ1-2
CATTFSQLEEAFF,TGTGCCACTACATTCTCTCAATTGGAGGAAGCTTTCTTT,TRBV6-1,NA,few,TRBJ1-1
CASSLDLGRGTEAFF,TGTGCCAGCAGCTTAGATTTAGGAAGGGGCACTGAAGCTTTCTTT,TRBV11-2,NA,NA,TRBJ1-1
CASSAGVGVWGYTF,TGTGCCAGCAGTGCAGGTGTCGGGGTGTGGGGCTACACCTTC,TRBV6-5,NA,NA,TRBJ1-2
CASSYATGQGNEKLFF,TGTGCCAGCAGTTACGCAACGGGACAGGGGAATGAAAAACTGTTTTTT,TRBV6-5,TRBD1,NA,TRBJ1-4
CASSVGLSNEKLFF,TGTGCCAGCAGCGTAGGGCTGTCCAATGAAAAACTGTTTTTT,TRBV9,NA,NA,TRBJ1-4
CASSSEGSDYEQYF,TGCGCCAGCAGCTCGGAGGGGTCAGACTACGAGCAGTACTTC,TRBV5-1,NA,NA,TRBJ2-7
CASSESRDLAFF,TGTGCCAGCAGTGAGTCCAGAGATTTGGCTTTCTTT,TRBV6-1,NA,NA,TRBJ1-1
CASSIELRGGSPLHF,TGTGCCAGTAGTATAGAACTCCGAGGCGGCTCACCCCTCCACTTT,TRBV19,NA,NA,TRBJ1-6
CASSLLVGLLTRQPQHF,TGTGCCAGCAGTTTATTGGTCGGGCTCCTTACTAGGCAGCCCCAGCATTTT,TRBV27,NA,NA,TRBJ1-5